This T cell receptor beta chain comes out of a study of human T cells and chemical hapten exposure. Study information: Each week of the roughly 23-week study, patients had diphenylcyclopropenone applied to the scalp. Patients, chiefly female, had alopecia areata, totalis or universalis. Whole-study results and caveats: Expanded TCRs were compared with controls, and the expanded TCRs formed significantly more large CDR3 similarity clusters.

The library attached unique molecular identifiers to individual cDNA molecules. MiXCR was run by TCRdb on the RACE reads, yielding one entry per CDR3 protein. The table includes about 110,000 distinct CDR3 sequences, approximately 12% detected once. Germline V gives CDR1 DFQATT, CDR2 SNEGSKA (reference sequence). J lost 5 bases, V lost 3 bases, and 14 bases had no gene match. CDR3 length equals 16 residues. Noted time point: pre-sensitization, week 0. Treatment meaning: therapeutic diphenylcyclopropenone sensitization with weekly scalp DPC. Notes on this clonotype: Its matching antigen is unknown.

The TCR was taken from a woman aged 50 to 60 with alopecia areata. Some clones in this sample may be carry-over from other donors' samples. The chain employs TRBV20-1 and TRBJ2-5; 8 positions match TRBD1. The specimen was whole blood, collected in connection with sensitization to the hapten diphenylcyclopropenone (DPC). CDR3 in DNA: TGCAGTGCTAGGAACCAGGGGGCAGTTTTTTTGGAGACCCAGTACTTC. Encoded protein: CSARNQGAVFLETQYF.